This T cell receptor beta chain was captured by sequencing in a study of T cell responses to AZD1222 COVID-19 vaccine. General study findings and limits: Donors, mostly white British, included more females; clonal diversity was possibly underestimated.

Notes on this clone: The antigen remains undetermined.

The CDR3 consists of 15 residues. V lost 2 bases to trimming and J lost 2 bases; unmatched junction nucleotides: 6. Germline CDR1 reads SGHAT; CDR2 reads FQDESV (reference sequence). The assay was immunoSEQ multiplex PCR, and TCRdb's table has in-frame clones only and misses some. This sample yields just under 90,000 clones, of which approximately 90% are seen a single time; more than 5% belongs to the top ten. The origin of this receptor is an adult who received the AZD1222 COVID-19 vaccine. The chain combines TRBV11-1 with TRBJ2-7; 7 bases agree with TRBD2. The sample in question was peripheral blood, obtained 28 days after the second AZD1222 dose. The DNA of the CDR3 is TGTGCCAGCAGCTTACCGCGCGGGGGAACCTACGAGCAGTACTTC. Its translation is CASSLPRGGTYEQYF.